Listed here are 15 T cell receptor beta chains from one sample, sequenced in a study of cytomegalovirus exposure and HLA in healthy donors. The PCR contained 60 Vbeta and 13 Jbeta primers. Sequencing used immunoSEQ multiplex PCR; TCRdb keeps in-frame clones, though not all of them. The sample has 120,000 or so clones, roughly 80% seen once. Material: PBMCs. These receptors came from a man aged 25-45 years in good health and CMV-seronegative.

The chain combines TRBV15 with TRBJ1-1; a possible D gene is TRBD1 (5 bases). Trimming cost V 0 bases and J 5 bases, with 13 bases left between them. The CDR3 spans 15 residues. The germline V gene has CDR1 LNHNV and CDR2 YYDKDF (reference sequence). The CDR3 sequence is CATSRDPGGKTEAFF. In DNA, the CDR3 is TGTGCCACCAGCAGAGATCCCGGGGGGAAGACTGAAGCTTTCTTT. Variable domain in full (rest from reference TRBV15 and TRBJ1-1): DAMVIQNPRYQVTQFGKPVTLSCSQTLNHNVMYWYQQKSSQAPKLLFHYYDKDFNNEADTPDNFQSRRPNTSFCFLDIRSPGLGDTAMYLCATSRDPGGKTEAFFGQGTRLTVV.

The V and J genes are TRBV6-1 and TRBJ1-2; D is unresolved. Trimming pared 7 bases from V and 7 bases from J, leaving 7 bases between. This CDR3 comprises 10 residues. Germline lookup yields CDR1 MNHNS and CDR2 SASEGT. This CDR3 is CASNLAGYTF. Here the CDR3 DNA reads TGTGCCAGCAATCTGGCTGGCTACACCTTC.

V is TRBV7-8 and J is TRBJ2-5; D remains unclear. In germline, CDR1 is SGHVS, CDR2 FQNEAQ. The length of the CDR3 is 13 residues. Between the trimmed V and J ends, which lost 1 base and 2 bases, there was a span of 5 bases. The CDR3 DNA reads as TGTGCCAGCAGCTTAGGCCAGCAAGAGACCCAGTACTTC. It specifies CASSLGQQETQYF.

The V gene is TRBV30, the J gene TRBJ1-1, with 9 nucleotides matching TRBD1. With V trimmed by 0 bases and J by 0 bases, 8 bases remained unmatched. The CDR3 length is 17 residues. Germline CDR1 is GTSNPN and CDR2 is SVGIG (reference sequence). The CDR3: CAWSVGTGRKVNTEAFF. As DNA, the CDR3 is TGTGCCTGGAGTGTAGGGACAGGGAGAAAAGTGAACACTGAAGCTTTCTTT. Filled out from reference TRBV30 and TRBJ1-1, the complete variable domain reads SQTIHQWPATLVQPVGSPLSLECTVEGTSNPNLYWYRQAAGRGLQLLFYSVGIGQISSEVPQNLSASRPQDRQFILSSKKLLLSDSGFYLCAWSVGTGRKVNTEAFFGQGTRLTVV.

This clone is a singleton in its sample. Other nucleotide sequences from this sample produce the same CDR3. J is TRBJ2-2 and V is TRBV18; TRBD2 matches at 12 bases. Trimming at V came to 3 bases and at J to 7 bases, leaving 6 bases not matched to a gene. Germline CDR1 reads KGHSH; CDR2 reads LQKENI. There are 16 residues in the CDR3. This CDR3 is CASSPSSGRASGELFF. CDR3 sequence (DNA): TGTGCCAGCTCACCCTCTAGCGGGAGGGCGAGCGGGGAGCTGTTTTTT. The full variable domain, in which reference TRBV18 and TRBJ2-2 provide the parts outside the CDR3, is NAGVMQNPRHLVRRRGQEARLRCSPMKGHSHVYWYRQLPEEGLKFMVYLQKENIIDESGMPKERFSAEFPKEGPSILRIQQVVRGDSAAYFCASSPSSGRASGELFFGEGSRLTVL.

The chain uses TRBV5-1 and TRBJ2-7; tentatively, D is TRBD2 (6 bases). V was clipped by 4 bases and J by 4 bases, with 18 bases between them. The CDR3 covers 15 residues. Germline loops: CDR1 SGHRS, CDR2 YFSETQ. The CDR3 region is CASSRGLRDLYEQYF. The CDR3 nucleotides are TGCGCCAGCAGCCGCGGGCTACGGGACTTGTACGAGCAGTACTTC.

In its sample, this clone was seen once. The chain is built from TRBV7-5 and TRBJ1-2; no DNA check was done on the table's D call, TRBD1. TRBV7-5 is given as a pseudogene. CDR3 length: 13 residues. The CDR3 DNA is TGTGCCAGAAGTAAGACAAGGCAGGATGGCTACACCTTC. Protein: CARSKTRQDGYTF.

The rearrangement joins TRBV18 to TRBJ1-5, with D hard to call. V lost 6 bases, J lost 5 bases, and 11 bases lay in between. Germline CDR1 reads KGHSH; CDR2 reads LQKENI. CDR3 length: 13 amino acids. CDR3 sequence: CASSQRQDQPQHF. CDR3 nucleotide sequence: TGTGCCAGCTCGCAAAGACAAGATCAGCCCCAGCATTTT.

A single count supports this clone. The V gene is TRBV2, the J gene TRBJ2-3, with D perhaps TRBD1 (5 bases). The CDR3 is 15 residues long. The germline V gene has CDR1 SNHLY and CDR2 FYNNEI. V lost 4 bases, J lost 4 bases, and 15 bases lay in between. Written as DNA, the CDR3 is TGTGCCAGCAGTGCTTCAGGGATAGGCGCAGATACGCAGTATTTT. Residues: CASSASGIGADTQYF.

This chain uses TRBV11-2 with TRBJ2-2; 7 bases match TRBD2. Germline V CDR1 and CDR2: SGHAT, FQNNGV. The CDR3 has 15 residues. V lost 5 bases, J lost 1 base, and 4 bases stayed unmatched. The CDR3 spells CASSRSGRNTGELFF. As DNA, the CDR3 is TGTGCCAGCAGCCGTAGCGGGCGGAACACCGGGGAGCTGTTTTTT. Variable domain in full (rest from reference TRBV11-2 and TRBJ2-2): EAGVAQSPRYKIIEKRQSVAFWCNPISGHATLYWYQQILGQGPKLLIQFQNNGVVDDSQLPKDRFSAERLKGVDSTLKIQPAKLEDSAVYLCASSRSGRNTGELFFGEGSRLTVL.

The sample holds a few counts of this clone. The CDR3 reads CASSLDRNTEAFF. The CDR3 DNA reads as TGTGCCAGCAGCTTAGACAGGAACACTGAAGCTTTCTTT. The chain has TRBV7-2 and TRBJ1-1, with D unclear. Germline lookup yields CDR1 SGHTA and CDR2 FQGNSA. The CDR3 length is 13 residues. The V end lost 1 base, the J end lost 1 base, and 4 bases lay between the germline ends.

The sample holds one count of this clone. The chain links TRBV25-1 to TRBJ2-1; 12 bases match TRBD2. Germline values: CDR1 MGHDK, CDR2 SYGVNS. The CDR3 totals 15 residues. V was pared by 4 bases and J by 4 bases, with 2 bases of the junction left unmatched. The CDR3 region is CASSALAGGYNEQFF. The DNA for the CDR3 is TGTGCCAGCAGTGCCCTAGCGGGAGGGTACAATGAGCAGTTCTTC.

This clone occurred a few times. The CDR3 DNA reads as TGTGCCAGCAGCCAACCGGGACTAGCAGGAGGGGGTGAGCAGTTCTTC. This gives the protein CASSQPGLAGGGEQFF. V usage is TRBV4-2 and J usage is TRBJ2-1; 9 bases align to TRBD2. This CDR3 contains 16 residues. From germline, CDR1 is LGHNA and CDR2 YNFKEQ. Trimming cost V 2 bases and J 9 bases; bases outside gene matches: 11.

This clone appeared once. DNA of the CDR3: TGTGCCAGCAGTTACACGGACAGGGGGTGGGAGACCCAGTACTTC. It specifies CASSYTDRGWETQYF. The chain links TRBV6-5 to TRBJ2-5; 10 nucleotides line up with TRBD1. CDR1 is MNHEY, CDR2 SVGAGI, per germline. This CDR3 is 15 amino acids long. With 2 bases clipped from V and 5 bases from J, the junction kept 5 bases outside the gene matches.

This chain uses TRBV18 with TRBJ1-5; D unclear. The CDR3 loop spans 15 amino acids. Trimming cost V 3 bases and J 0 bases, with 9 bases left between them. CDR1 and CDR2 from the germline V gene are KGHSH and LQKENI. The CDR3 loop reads CASSPGQHSNQPQHF. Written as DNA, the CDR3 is TGTGCCAGCTCACCGGGCCAGCATAGCAATCAGCCCCAGCATTTT.